This T cell receptor beta chain was recovered during a study of technical replicates of blood from a handful of donors. This clone appeared a few times. The method was immunoSEQ multiplex PCR; TCRdb's version includes in-frame clones alone and lacks a portion of them. The sample holds about 8,700 clones; about nine tenths are singletons and the top ten take roughly 9%. Germline CDR1 reads GTSNPN; CDR2 reads SVGIG (reference sequence). This CDR3 comprises 17 residues. The ends lost 2 bases at V and 1 base at J; junction bases unmatched: 13. What was sequenced was PBMCs. The origin of this receptor is a human donor in good health. This chain joins TRBV30 and TRBJ1-1; 7 nucleotides align to TRBD1. For the CDR3, the DNA is TGTGCCTGGAGTATAGACAGACAGGGCCGATCGAACACTGAAGCTTTCTTT. Residues: CAWSIDRQGRSNTEAFF. The full variable domain, in which reference TRBV30 and TRBJ1-1 provide the parts outside the CDR3, is SQTIHQWPATLVQPVGSPLSLECTVEGTSNPNLYWYRQAAGRGLQLLFYSVGIGQISSEVPQNLSASRPQDRQFILSSKKLLLSDSGFYLCAWSIDRQGRSNTEAFFGQGTRLTVV.